The 23 T cell receptor beta chains below all came from one sample that was sequenced in a study of T cell repertoires in cytomegalovirus infection. TCRdb fed the reads into MiXCR, producing one record per CDR3 protein. The data contain about 76,000 distinct CDR3 sequences, 3% to 4.5% of them singletons. Material: PBMCs. These receptors all stem from a human donor in good health (CMV status not recorded). Some clones in this sample may be carry-over from other donors' samples.

This clonotype has only a few counts. Written as DNA, the CDR3 is TGTGCCAGCTCACCACTCGGGACAGGCGTCGGGCAGCCCCAGCATTTT. Translating it yields CASSPLGTGVGQPQHF. The V call is TRBV18, the J call TRBJ1-5; 8 bases agree with TRBD1. CDR3 length: 16 residues. V lost 1 base, J lost 7 bases, and 9 bases stayed unmatched. Looked up from germline, CDR1 is KGHSH and CDR2 is LQKENI.

This clonotype was found many times. This chain uses TRBV7-2 with TRBJ2-1; D gene uncertain. The V end was cut by 3 bases, the J end by 0 bases, with 9 bases between. Per the germline V gene, CDR1 is SGHTA and CDR2 is FQGNSA. The CDR3 loop spans 15 amino acids. The CDR3 bases are TGTGCCAGCAGCTTTTTCGAAAGCTCCTACAATGAGCAGTTCTTC. It codes for CASSFFESSYNEQFF.

There are many counts of this clonotype. This sequence joins TRBV7-9 and TRBJ2-7; TRBD1 matches at 7 bases. From germline, CDR1 is SEHNR and CDR2 FQNEAQ (reference sequence). V was clipped by 6 bases and J by 1 base; unmatched bases: 6. This CDR3 region has 14 residues. This chain's CDR3 is CASRRQGTSYEQYF. The DNA of the CDR3 is TGTGCCAGCAGGCGACAGGGAACTTCCTACGAGCAGTACTTC.

The J gene is TRBJ2-5, the V gene TRBV6-6; D ambiguous. V was clipped by 2 bases and J by 0 bases, with 1 base between them. Germline CDR1 MNHNY, CDR2 SVGAGI (reference sequence). CDR3 length: 12 residues. CDR3 bases: TGTGCCAGCAGTTACCACCAAGAGACCCAGTACTTC. It encodes CASSYHQETQYF.

This clonotype was counted many times. This chain connects TRBV20-1 to TRBJ2-5; tentative D call: TRBD1 (6 bases). Trimming removed 5 bases at V and 5 bases at J, with 18 bases between. Germline lookup yields CDR1 DFQATT and CDR2 SNEGSKA (reference sequence). This CDR3 is 14 amino acids long. As DNA, the CDR3 is TGCAGTGCTCGAAGGGGCCGAAGGGGGGAGACCCAGTACTTC. It yields the protein CSARRGRRGETQYF.

This clonotype was counted at least ten times. The chain is built from TRBV14 and TRBJ2-7; D gene ambiguous. Trimming stripped 2 bases from V and 3 bases from J, with 8 bases between. CDR3 length: 13 amino acids. CDR1 and CDR2 from the germline V gene are SGHDN and FVKESK. The CDR3 is CASSQFEGYEQYF. Here the CDR3 DNA reads TGTGCCAGCAGCCAATTTGAAGGCTACGAGCAGTACTTC.

The V and J genes are TRBV24-1 and TRBJ1-2; no firm D call. This CDR3 region has 14 residues. V was cut by 4 bases and J by 4 bases, with 12 bases left in between. Germline V gives CDR1 KGHDR, CDR2 SFDVKD. CDR3 nucleotide sequence: TGTGCCACCAGTGACCGAACGGACGGCTATGGCTACACCTTC. It encodes CATSDRTDGYGYTF.

In this sample, this clonotype turned up many times. The chain couples TRBV7-2 to TRBJ2-5, with D perhaps TRBD1 (5 bases). Germline CDR1 SGHTA, CDR2 FQGNSA. V lost 5 bases, J lost 3 bases, and 16 bases lay in between. The CDR3 consists of 15 residues. In DNA form, the CDR3 reads TGTGCCAGCAGCCTCAAGAAGGGGTATGAAGAGACCCAGTACTTC. Translating it yields CASSLKKGYEETQYF. The complete variable domain, with remaining parts taken from reference TRBV7-2 and TRBJ2-5, reads GAGVSQSPSNKVTEKGKDVELRCDPISGHTALYWYRQSLGQGLEFLIYFQGNSAPDKSGLPSDRFSAERTGGSVSTLTIQRTQQEDSAVYLCASSLKKGYEETQYFGPGTRLLVL.

This clonotype was observed at least ten times. The genes are TRBV19 and TRBJ1-1, with 7 bases identical to TRBD1. CDR1 and CDR2 from the germline V gene are LNHDA and SQIVND (reference sequence). After removal of 6 bases from V and 4 bases from J, the junction contained 5 bases not matched to a gene. The CDR3 is 13 residues long. The CDR3 is CASRKDRATEAFF. The DNA of the CDR3 is TGTGCCAGTAGGAAAGACAGGGCCACTGAAGCTTTCTTT.

This clonotype was counted many times. The chain employs TRBV5-4 and TRBJ1-3, with D tentatively TRBD1 (5 bases). V gave up 2 bases and J gave up 0 bases, with 12 bases separating them. There are 16 residues in the CDR3. CDR1 and CDR2 (germline): SGHNT, YYREEE (reference sequence). The CDR3 DNA follows: TGTGCCAGCAGCTTACCCTCAGGGTACTCTGGAAACACCATATATTTT. This gives the protein CASSLPSGYSGNTIYF.

In its sample, this clonotype ranks as medium-sized. V is TRBV6-1 and J is TRBJ1-1; 7 nucleotides align to TRBD1. The CDR3 contains 14 residues. V lost 8 bases, J lost 1 base, and 7 bases stayed unmatched. From germline, CDR1 is MNHNS and CDR2 SASEGT. The CDR3 loop is CASSLGQPNTEAFF. CDR3 in DNA: TGTGCCAGCTCCCTGGGACAGCCGAACACTGAAGCTTTCTTT.

This clonotype was recorded at least ten times. This chain uses TRBV6-1 with TRBJ1-6, with D hard to call. The V and J ends lost 1 base and 7 bases respectively, with 8 bases between them. The CDR3 is made up of 14 amino acids. Germline values: CDR1 MNHNS, CDR2 SASEGT. CDR3 sequence reads: CASSEVGANSPLHF. The CDR3 bases are TGTGCCAGCAGTGAAGTTGGTGCGAATTCACCCCTCCACTTT.

This clonotype was seen many times. DNA of the CDR3: TGTGCCAGCAGCTTAGACACAGCTGGAAACACCATATATTTT. The encoded protein is CASSLDTAGNTIYF. The chain links TRBV7-2 to TRBJ1-3; D is uncertain. Trimming stripped 1 base from V and 2 bases from J, with 6 bases between. Germline values: CDR1 SGHTA, CDR2 FQGNSA. The length of the CDR3 is 14 residues.

This clonotype was detected ten times or more. This chain connects TRBV7-2 to TRBJ2-5, with TRBD2 matching 8 bases. Germline CDR1 SGHTA, CDR2 FQGNSA. V shed 6 bases, J shed 5 bases, and the junction held 8 bases outside the gene matches. The CDR3 length is 14 residues. As DNA, the CDR3 is TGTGCCAGCAGGGCCCCGGGGGGGCGGGAGACCCAGTACTTC. The encoded protein is CASRAPGGRETQYF.

This clonotype appeared many times. V usage is TRBV29-1 and J usage is TRBJ1-2; TRBD1 is a possible D gene (6 bases). The germline V gene encodes CDR1 SQVTM and CDR2 ANQGSEA. The V end lost 0 bases, the J end lost 0 bases, and 11 bases lay between the germline ends. The CDR3 is 15 residues long. The CDR3 region is CSVEDLGQPNYGYTF. CDR3 bases: TGCAGCGTTGAAGATTTAGGACAGCCTAACTATGGCTACACCTTC.

This clonotype showed up many times. The chain joins TRBV7-8 to TRBJ2-2, with 7 positions matching TRBD1. The CDR3 has 15 residues. V shed 4 bases, J shed 4 bases, and the junction held 6 bases outside the gene matches. Germline V gene lookup returns CDR1 SGHVS and CDR2 FQNEAQ. CDR3: CASSSAGGATGELFF. CDR3 bases: TGTGCCAGCAGCTCCGCAGGGGGTGCCACCGGGGAGCTGTTTTTT.

This clonotype has a count of ten or more. This rearrangement joins TRBV29-1 to TRBJ1-2, with TRBD1 identical over 8 bases. Germline loops: CDR1 SQVTM, CDR2 ANQGSEA. The CDR3 consists of 12 residues. V dropped 5 bases and J dropped 7; count of bases not matched to a gene: 6. CDR3 nucleotide sequence: TGCAGCGTTACAGGGGGAACTAGTGGCTACACCTTC. Translated: CSVTGGTSGYTF.

This clonotype has ten or more counts. This rearrangement joins TRBV5-6 to TRBJ1-1; 7 bases fit TRBD1. Germline V lookup: CDR1 SGHDT, CDR2 YYEEEE. This CDR3 comprises 13 residues. The V segment lost 4 bases and the J segment 12 bases; nucleotides outside the gene matches: 12. CDR3 sequence reads: CASSIQGIDTTFF. CDR3 DNA sequence: TGTGCCAGCAGCATACAGGGGATTGATACGACTTTCTTT.

This clonotype was picked up many times. The chain employs TRBV6-2 or TRBV6-3 and TRBJ2-7, with 7 bases aligning to TRBD1. The CDR3 sequence is 12 residues long. Germline V lookup: CDR1 MNHEY, CDR2 SVGEGT. V trimming: 7 bases; J trimming: 3 bases; junction bases outside the gene matches: 3. The CDR3 reads CASTGGFYEQYF. The CDR3 bases are TGTGCCAGCACAGGGGGATTCTACGAGCAGTACTTC.

This clonotype was seen at least ten times. This chain connects TRBV7-8 to TRBJ1-3; 8 nucleotides align to TRBD1. CDR3 length equals 17 residues. Germline loops: CDR1 SGHVS, CDR2 FQNEAQ. V lost 1 base and J lost 2; bases outside the gene matches: 7. The CDR3 sequence: CASSLVGRGLAGNTIYF. The CDR3, as DNA: TGTGCCAGCAGCTTAGTGGGCAGGGGGCTGGCTGGAAACACCATATATTTT. Full variable domain (rest looked up from reference TRBV7-8 and TRBJ1-3): GAGVSQSPRYKVAKRGQDVALRCDPISGHVSLFWYQQALGQGPEFLTYFQNEAQLDKSGLPSDRFFAERPEGSVSTLKIQRTQQEDSAVYLCASSLVGRGLAGNTIYFGEGSWLTVV.

There are many counts of this clonotype. The V call is TRBV7-2, the J call TRBJ1-5; D is undetermined. Trimming left V 2 bases short and J 6 bases short, with 5 bases between. CDR1 SGHTA and CDR2 FQGNSA come from the germline V gene. The CDR3 runs 12 residues. The CDR3 loop is CASSLMGQPQHF. CDR3 nucleotides: TGTGCCAGCAGCTTAATGGGTCAGCCCCAGCATTTT.

This clonotype has at least ten counts. The chain combines TRBV7-2 with TRBJ2-4; 14 nucleotides line up with TRBD2. The CDR3 consists of 16 residues. The junction had 5 bases not matched to a gene; V was cut back by 3 bases and J by 7 bases. Germline V gene data show CDR1 as SGHTA and CDR2 as FQGNSA. The DNA of the CDR3 is TGTGCCAGCAGCTTGACTAGCGGGGGGGCTTTGAACATTCAGTACTTC. Translating gives CASSLTSGGALNIQYF.

This clonotype was counted at least ten times. The chain employs TRBV7-2 and TRBJ2-4; tentative D call: TRBD2 (6 bases). V dropped 4 bases and J dropped 3 bases, with 10 bases sitting between them. The CDR3 totals 14 residues. CDR1 SGHTA and CDR2 FQGNSA come from the germline V gene. The CDR3 region is CASSYYGGKNIQYF. CDR3 nucleotide sequence: TGTGCCAGCAGCTACTACGGGGGCAAAAACATTCAGTACTTC.